This TCR beta chain was captured in a study of T cell clonotyping in hematopoietic cell transplantation. Study conclusions and caveats: Pathologically expanded recipient clonotypes increased progressively from day 30 to day 180 as diversity fell. No sorting was done, leaving CD4 and CD8 contributions mixed. Higher Inverse Simpson Index values in graft donor and pretransplant recipient predicted broader posttransplant TCR diversity.

Clones were read by immunoSEQ multiplex PCR, and TCRdb kept only the in-frame ones, dropping some. The table includes more than 15,000 clones, roughly 90% detected once. With regard to this clone: Its antigen is undetermined.

The length of the CDR3 is 15 residues. Germline V CDR1 and CDR2: MGHRA, YSYEKL. V lost 4 bases and J 9 bases, leaving 19 bases between the germline ends. This chain links TRBV4-1 with TRBJ1-5; TRBD1 might be the D (5 bases). This clonotype was sampled from a man aged 50 to 59 in good health. Some clones in this sample may be carry-over from other donors' samples. The sample consisted of peripheral blood mononuclear cells. The CDR3 nucleotides read TGCGCCAGCAGCCCGGAGGGGAGGTCGGAGAGGCCCCAGCATTTT. This gives the protein CASSPEGRSERPQHF.